This TCR beta chain was retrieved from a study of human T cells and chemical hapten exposure. MiXCR was run by TCRdb on the RACE reads, yielding one entry per CDR3 protein. The sample includes roughly 380,000 distinct CDR3 sequences, 5.1% of them seen just once. Trimming took off 2 bases at V and 4 bases at J, with 17 bases between the two ends. CDR3 length: 17 residues. The germline V gene has CDR1 SGHAT and CDR2 FQNNGV. Time point: pre-sensitization, week 0. Treatment given: therapeutic diphenylcyclopropenone sensitization with weekly scalp DPC. This TCR came from a woman between 50 and 59 years old with alopecia areata. Some clones in this sample may be carry-over from other donors' samples. Source: whole blood, taken in connection with sensitization to the hapten diphenylcyclopropenone (DPC). The chain is built from TRBV11-2 and TRBJ2-2; D perhaps matches TRBD2 (6 bases). In DNA form, the CDR3 reads TGTGCCAGCAGCTTACAGTATTTCGCGGGGACCACCGGGGAGCTGTTTTTT. Its translation is CASSLQYFAGTTGELFF. Complete variable domain (other parts from reference TRBV11-2 and TRBJ2-2): EAGVAQSPRYKIIEKRQSVAFWCNPISGHATLYWYQQILGQGPKLLIQFQNNGVVDDSQLPKDRFSAERLKGVDSTLKIQPAKLEDSAVYLCASSLQYFAGTTGELFFGEGSRLTVL.